The 29 T cell receptor beta chains below come from one sample, sequenced in a study of blood T cell repertoires in COVID-19. Only in-frame clones appear in the TCRdb table, and some are missing; sequencing was by immunoSEQ multiplex PCR. The table lists about 220,000 clones, 87% of them singletons. The specimen was PBMCs or T cells enriched from blood (not recorded which). The origin of the receptors is a woman younger than 45 with acute COVID-19.

This clone came up a few times. The genes are TRBV19 and TRBJ2-3; 8 bases agree with TRBD2. This CDR3 spans 16 amino acids. CDR1 LNHDA and CDR2 SQIVND come from the germline V gene (reference sequence). Trimming took 4 bases from V and 1 from J; bases not matched to a gene: 7. CDR3 amino acids: CASSSGGLFRTDTQYF. CDR3 nucleotide sequence: TGTGCCAGTAGTAGCGGGGGGCTCTTTCGCACAGATACGCAGTATTTT.

This clone was picked up one time. The chain uses TRBV10-3 and TRBJ1-1; maybe TRBD1 (6 bases). This CDR3 has 14 amino acids. CDR1 is ENHRY and CDR2 is SYGVKD in the germline V gene. V lost 4 bases and J 5 bases, leaving 14 bases between the germline ends. In nucleotides, the CDR3 is TGTGCCATCAGTGCGCAGGGGCTGGGGACTGAAGCTTTCTTT. It yields the protein CAISAQGLGTEAFF.

This chain uses TRBV27 with TRBJ1-5, with D maybe TRBD1 (5 bases). Trimming took off 6 bases at V and 6 bases at J, with 12 bases between the two ends. The CDR3 loop spans 13 amino acids. The germline CDR1 and CDR2 sequences are MNHEY and SMNVEV (reference sequence). Here the CDR3 DNA reads TGTGCCAGCAGCTCCGCGGGGGGTCAGCCCCAGCATTTT. This translates into CASSSAGGQPQHF.

The V call is TRBV18, the J call TRBJ1-5; the match to TRBD1 covers 10 bases. The CDR3 is made up of 17 amino acids. CDR1 KGHSH and CDR2 LQKENI come from the germline V gene. V was clipped by 3 bases and J by 2 bases; unmatched bases: 7. CDR3: CASSPGQGTVRNQPQHF. CDR3 coding DNA: TGTGCCAGCTCACCGGGACAGGGGACGGTACGCAATCAGCCCCAGCATTTT. Full variable domain (outside the CDR3, taken from reference TRBV18 and TRBJ1-5): NAGVMQNPRHLVRRRGQEARLRCSPMKGHSHVYWYRQLPEEGLKFMVYLQKENIIDESGMPKERFSAEFPKEGPSILRIQQVVRGDSAAYFCASSPGQGTVRNQPQHFGDGTRLSIL.

As DNA, the CDR3 is TGTGCCAGTACCCCCGGCCGGGGGGGAAAACTGTTTTTT. Its protein is CASTPGRGGKLFF. The rearrangement uses TRBV19 and TRBJ1-4, with D maybe TRBD1 (5 bases). Trimming pared 7 bases from V and 10 bases from J, leaving 16 bases between. There are 13 residues in the CDR3. The germline gives CDR1 LNHDA, CDR2 SQIVND (reference sequence).

The CDR3 DNA reads TGTGCCAGCAGCATTGCGACTGGAAACACCATATATTTT. It codes for CASSIATGNTIYF. This chain joins TRBV6-5 and TRBJ1-3; D call uncertain. CDR3 length: 13 residues. CDR1 is MNHEY, CDR2 SVGAGI, per germline. Trimming left V 6 bases short and J 2 bases short, with 8 bases between.

This rearrangement joins TRBV2 to TRBJ1-3; no clear D gene. Trimming pared 9 bases from V and 0 bases from J, leaving 9 bases between. The CDR3 totals 13 residues. Germline CDR1 is SNHLY and CDR2 is FYNNEI. CDR3 protein: CASSWSSGNTIYF. The CDR3 nucleotides are TGTGCCAGTAGTTGGAGCTCTGGAAACACCATATATTTT.

The chain uses TRBV7-9 and TRBJ1-1; the match to TRBD1 covers 12 bases. From germline, CDR1 is SEHNR and CDR2 FQNEAQ (reference sequence). The CDR3 sequence is 13 residues long. V lost 4 bases, J lost 11 bases, and 5 bases stayed unmatched. This CDR3 is CASSSGQGASAFF. CDR3 nucleotide sequence: TGTGCCAGCAGCTCGGGACAGGGGGCTTCGGCTTTCTTT.

The J gene is TRBJ1-2, the V gene TRBV7-2, with 7 nucleotides matching TRBD1. In germline, CDR1 is SGHTA, CDR2 FQGNSA. This CDR3 is built from 15 residues. The ends lost 3 bases at V and 4 bases at J; junction bases unmatched: 8. CDR3 residues: CASSFGTVGVYGYTF. The CDR3 coding sequence is TGTGCCAGCAGCTTCGGGACAGTGGGCGTCTATGGCTACACCTTC.

The chain employs TRBV19 and TRBJ1-1; D may be TRBD1 (6 bases). Per germline, CDR1 LNHDA and CDR2 SQIVND (reference sequence). This CDR3 has 13 residues. V lost 6 bases, J lost 2 bases, and 10 bases lay in between. The CDR3 loop reads CASRQQGNTEAFF. DNA for the CDR3: TGTGCCAGTAGACAACAGGGAAACACTGAAGCTTTCTTT.

The chain recombines TRBV27 with TRBJ2-7; 9 nucleotides agree with TRBD1. There are 19 residues in the CDR3. Trimming took 5 bases from V and 2 from J; bases not matched to a gene: 19. CDR1 MNHEY and CDR2 SMNVEV come from the germline V gene (reference sequence). The CDR3 DNA follows: TGTGCCAGCAGTACTTATGGACAGGGGCCTCTCCTTTACGCCTACGAGCAGTACTTC. It is translated as CASSTYGQGPLLYAYEQYF.

This clone was found once. The chain employs TRBV6-5 and TRBJ2-1; TRBD1 matches at 7 bases. Trimming removed 6 bases from V and 4 bases from J; junction bases left unmatched: 6. This CDR3 contains 14 residues. Germline CDR1 and CDR2: MNHEY and SVGAGI. CDR3 amino acids: CASRYSGQYNEQFF. As DNA, the CDR3 is TGTGCCAGCAGGTATTCGGGACAGTACAATGAGCAGTTCTTC.

V gene TRBV27 combines with J gene TRBJ1-1; tentatively, D is TRBD1 (6 bases). The germline V gene has CDR1 MNHEY and CDR2 SMNVEV (reference sequence). This CDR3 spans 14 amino acids. Trimming shortened V by 2 bases and J by 2 bases, and 9 bases separated the two germline ends. CDR3 loop: CASSLQGINTEAFF. The CDR3, as DNA: TGTGCCAGCAGTTTACAGGGGATAAACACTGAAGCTTTCTTT.

The genes are TRBV2 and TRBJ1-1; D perhaps matches TRBD1 (5 bases). The germline gives CDR1 SNHLY, CDR2 FYNNEI. V was trimmed by 5 bases and J by 0 bases, leaving 10 bases between them. The CDR3 sequence is 14 residues long. CDR3 protein: CASSPTDMNTEAFF. CDR3 nucleotide sequence: TGTGCCAGCAGTCCTACGGACATGAACACTGAAGCTTTCTTT. Full variable domain (remainder filled in from reference TRBV2 and TRBJ1-1): EPEVTQTPSHQVTQMGQEVILRCVPISNHLYFYWYRQILGQKVEFLVSFYNNEISEKSEIFDDQFSVERPDGSNFTLKIRSTKLEDSAMYFCASSPTDMNTEAFFGQGTRLTVV.

The rearrangement joins TRBV29-1 to TRBJ1-5, with 8 positions matching TRBD1. The CDR3 spans 15 residues. Germline-derived CDR1 and CDR2 are SQVTM and ANQGSEA. The ends lost 0 bases at V and 5 bases at J; junction bases unmatched: 6. Here the CDR3 reads CSVEDTGQGDQPQHF. In DNA, the CDR3 is TGCAGCGTTGAAGACACAGGACAGGGCGATCAGCCCCAGCATTTT.

The rearrangement uses TRBV6-6 and TRBJ1-6; 9 bases agree with TRBD1. The CDR3 is made up of 17 amino acids. Germline CDR1 is MNHNY and CDR2 is SVGAGI (reference sequence). The junction had 7 bases not matched to a gene; V was cut back by 6 bases and J by 1 base. The CDR3 region is CASRRPGQGSYNSPLHF. Here the CDR3 DNA reads TGTGCCAGCAGACGACCGGGACAGGGATCCTATAATTCACCCCTCCACTTT.

V gene TRBV7-9 combines with J gene TRBJ1-4; 7 bases agree with TRBD1. Trimming took 5 bases from V and 8 from J; bases not matched to a gene: 14. The germline CDR1 and CDR2 sequences are SEHNR and FQNEAQ (reference sequence). The CDR3 has 16 amino acids. CDR3 amino acids: CASSAEDRASREKLFF. CDR3 bases: TGTGCCAGCAGCGCAGAAGACAGGGCTTCTAGGGAAAAACTGTTTTTT.

The chain links TRBV7-2 to TRBJ2-2; 11 positions match TRBD2. CDR3 length: 16 residues. Looked up from germline, CDR1 is SGHTA and CDR2 is FQGNSA. V shed 2 bases, J shed 5 bases, and the junction held 4 bases outside the gene matches. In DNA, the CDR3 is TGTGCCAGCAGCTTAATAGCGGGGGGGCGTACCGGGGAGCTGTTTTTT. This sequence encodes CASSLIAGGRTGELFF.

The J gene is TRBJ2-4, the V gene TRBV6-9, with D unresolved. The length of the CDR3 is 16 residues. Trimming removed 5 bases from V and 3 bases from J, with 17 bases in between. The germline CDR1 and CDR2 sequences are MNHGY and SVAAGI. CDR3 coding DNA: TGTGCCAGCAGTCCCCGACGTCACAGTGTCAAAAACATTCAGTACTTC. Translating it yields CASSPRRHSVKNIQYF.

This chain links TRBV19 with TRBJ1-1; perhaps TRBD1 as D (6 bases). The V end was cut by 3 bases, the J end by 4 bases, with 12 bases between. Germline CDR1 and CDR2: LNHDA and SQIVND (reference sequence). This CDR3 is 14 amino acids long. CDR3 bases: TGTGCCAGTAGTATGGTAGAAGGGGGCACTGAAGCTTTCTTT. Encoded protein: CASSMVEGGTEAFF.

The J gene is TRBJ1-2, the V gene TRBV11-3; D unclear. The CDR3 length is 13 residues. From germline, CDR1 is SGHNT and CDR2 YENEEA. The V end was cut by 5 bases, the J end by 6 bases, with 13 bases between. The chain's CDR3 is CASSRERLDGYTF. CDR3 coding DNA: TGTGCCAGCAGCCGGGAACGTTTGGATGGCTACACCTTC.

This clone is a singleton in its sample. V and J are TRBV4-1 and TRBJ2-5; no reliable D call. Trimming removed 1 base at V and 1 base at J, with 4 bases between. The CDR3 is 13 amino acids. The germline V gene has CDR1 MGHRA and CDR2 YSYEKL. The CDR3 DNA sequence: TGCGCCAGCAGCCAAGCTGTCCAAGAGACCCAGTACTTC. Residues: CASSQAVQETQYF.

The genes are TRBV19 and TRBJ1-1; D is possibly TRBD1 (5 bases). Trimming stripped 3 bases from V and 5 bases from J, with 19 bases between. The CDR3 totals 16 residues. In germline, CDR1 is LNHDA, CDR2 SQIVND (reference sequence). The CDR3 DNA sequence: TGTGCCAGTAGTATCCGTCCGGGGGGGGAAAAAACTGAAGCTTTCTTT. Translation gives CASSIRPGGEKTEAFF.

This chain joins TRBV6-6 and TRBJ2-1; TRBD2 might be the D (7 bases). V shed 7 bases and J shed 3 bases, with 13 bases lying between them. The CDR3 covers 14 residues. The germline V gene encodes CDR1 MNHNY and CDR2 SVGAGI (reference sequence). The CDR3 DNA follows: TGTGCCAGCACGACGGGGGGCATCTACAATGAGCAGTTCTTC. Protein: CASTTGGIYNEQFF.

V usage is TRBV4-3 and J usage is TRBJ2-4; tentative D call: TRBD2 (6 bases). This CDR3 is 16 amino acids long. V gave up 0 bases and J gave up 8 bases, with 17 bases separating them. CDR1 is LGHNA, CDR2 YSLEER, per germline. For the CDR3, the DNA is TGCGCCAGCAGCCAAGACTCGTTCGGGGGTGGGTACATTCAGTACTTC. Translating it yields CASSQDSFGGGYIQYF.

This rearrangement joins TRBV27 to TRBJ1-2; D possibly corresponds to TRBD1 (5 bases). CDR1 is MNHEY and CDR2 is SMNVEV in the germline V gene (reference sequence). CDR3 length equals 15 residues. The V end was cut by 2 bases, the J end by 3 bases, with 13 bases between. CDR3 amino acids: CASSLQVGDYYGYTF. The CDR3 bases are TGTGCCAGCAGTTTACAGGTGGGGGACTACTATGGCTACACCTTC.

This rearrangement joins TRBV3-1 (or the pseudogene TRBV3-2) to TRBJ1-5; D unresolved. Per germline, CDR1 LGHDT and CDR2 YNNKEL (reference sequence). CDR3 length: 13 amino acids. Trimming pared 4 bases from V and 4 bases from J, leaving 8 bases between. The CDR3 protein is CASSPTSNQPQHF. The CDR3 DNA reads TGTGCCAGCAGCCCCACTTCTAATCAGCCCCAGCATTTT.

The chain employs TRBV7-8 and TRBJ1-5; D call uncertain. The CDR3 covers 13 residues. CDR1 SGHVS and CDR2 FQNEAQ come from the germline V gene. V dropped 2 bases and J dropped 4 bases, with 6 bases sitting between them. The CDR3 spells CASSLIQNQPQHF. CDR3 DNA: TGTGCCAGCAGCTTAATCCAAAATCAGCCCCAGCATTTT.

This chain connects TRBV7-8 to TRBJ2-1; a possible D gene is TRBD2 (6 bases). In germline, CDR1 is SGHVS, CDR2 FQNEAQ. This CDR3 is 15 amino acids long. V gave up 1 base and J gave up 4 bases, with 11 bases separating them. The CDR3 bases are TGTGCCAGCAGCTTAGTAGCGGCGCAATACAATGAGCAGTTCTTC. Translation gives CASSLVAAQYNEQFF.